This T cell receptor (beta chain) was sequenced for a study of cytomegalovirus exposure and HLA in healthy donors. Details on this clone: The antigen remains unidentified.

PCR used 60 Vbeta primers and 13 Jbeta primers. Original processing notes: Approximately 78 million unique TCR beta chains, roughly 11 million of them shared, were counted by a later analysis. Clones were read by immunoSEQ multiplex PCR, and TCRdb kept only the in-frame ones, dropping some. V and J calls and clone size are copied from that table; D and trimming were computed from the DNA. The data show 100,000 to 150,000 clones, 75% to 85% seen once. CDR3 length: 12 residues. Germline CDR1 is SQVTM and CDR2 is ANQGSEA. Trimming cost V 7 bases and J 0 bases, with 8 bases left between them. The study, taken as a whole, reports: Several V segments, TRBV6-2 and TRBV6-3 among them, could not be told apart and were dropped. Cytomegalovirus-associated TCR beta chains were listed, numbering approximately 150. In a later analysis, HLA-C alleles had the fewest associated TCRs, DRB1 alleles the most.

The chain combines TRBV29-1 with TRBJ2-3; D is ambiguous. This TCR derives from a woman aged 50 to 60 in good health and CMV-seropositive. Sequences were obtained from PBMCs. The CDR3 DNA sequence: TGCAGCGCCGAGTATAGCACAGATACGCAGTATTTT. This sequence encodes CSAEYSTDTQYF.